The 3 T cell receptor beta chains given below trace back to one sample, sequenced in a study of blood T cell repertoires in COVID-19. The data were produced by immunoSEQ multiplex PCR, yet TCRdb's version contains in-frame clones alone and is incomplete. Of approximately 250,000 clones listed, 88% were seen once; the top ten hold around 2%. Sequenced sample: PBMCs or T cells enriched from blood (not recorded which). The receptors shown here come from an older woman in a cohort exposed to, infected with or recovered from COVID-19 (not recorded which).

The chain joins TRBV14 to TRBJ2-7; D remains ambiguous. The CDR3 loop spans 11 amino acids. Trimming left V 0 bases short and J 6 bases short, with 3 bases between. CDR1 is SGHDN, CDR2 FVKESK, per germline. DNA for the CDR3: TGTGCCAGCAGCCAAGAGAGCGAGCAGTACTTC. It specifies CASSQESEQYF. Together with reference TRBV14 and TRBJ2-7, the CDR3 gives the full variable domain: EAGVTQFPSHSVIEKGQTVTLRCDPISGHDNLYWYRRVMGKEIKFLLHFVKESKQDESGMPNNRFLAERTGGTYSTLKVQPAELEDSGVYFCASSQESEQYFGPGTRLTVT.

The chain uses TRBV5-1 and TRBJ1-6, with 9 bases identical to TRBD1. There are 15 residues in the CDR3. Germline CDR1 is SGHRS and CDR2 is YFSETQ. V shed 0 bases and J 9 bases; nucleotides not matched to a gene: 4. The CDR3 spells CASSLAGQGRSPLHF. Written as DNA, the CDR3 is TGCGCCAGCAGCTTGGCGGGACAGGGACGTTCACCCCTCCACTTT.

V gene TRBV28 combines with J gene TRBJ2-1; TRBD2 might be the D (7 bases). Germline CDR1 MDHEN, CDR2 SYDVKM. Trimming shortened V by 2 bases and J by 3 bases, and 23 bases separated the two germline ends. The CDR3 is 19 residues long. The chain's CDR3 is CASSLRGMVYAGVYNEQFF. CDR3 DNA sequence: TGTGCCAGCAGTTTAAGGGGGATGGTTTATGCGGGAGTCTACAATGAGCAGTTCTTC.